This TCR beta chain emerged from a study of blood T cell repertoires in COVID-19. This CDR3 is built from 15 residues. J was trimmed by 7 bases and V by 2 bases; bases with no gene match: 9. The germline CDR1 and CDR2 sequences are SGHTA and FQGNSA. The study drew participants aged about 18 to 89 years from roughly 25 US areas. Participants had their cohort set by participant-reported clinical history. Profiling relied on immunoSEQ multiplex PCR, and the TCRdb table lists in-frame clones only, not all of them. The data show 270,000 or so clones, around 90% seen once. The receptor's source is a woman aged 40 to 55 with acute COVID-19. The sequenced material came from PBMCs or T cells enriched from blood (not recorded which). The chain recombines TRBV7-2 with TRBJ2-7, with TRBD2 matching over 9 bases. This CDR3 is CASSLSGLAGFEQYF. The DNA of the CDR3 is TGTGCCAGCAGCTTATCAGGTCTAGCGGGGTTTGAGCAGTACTTC.